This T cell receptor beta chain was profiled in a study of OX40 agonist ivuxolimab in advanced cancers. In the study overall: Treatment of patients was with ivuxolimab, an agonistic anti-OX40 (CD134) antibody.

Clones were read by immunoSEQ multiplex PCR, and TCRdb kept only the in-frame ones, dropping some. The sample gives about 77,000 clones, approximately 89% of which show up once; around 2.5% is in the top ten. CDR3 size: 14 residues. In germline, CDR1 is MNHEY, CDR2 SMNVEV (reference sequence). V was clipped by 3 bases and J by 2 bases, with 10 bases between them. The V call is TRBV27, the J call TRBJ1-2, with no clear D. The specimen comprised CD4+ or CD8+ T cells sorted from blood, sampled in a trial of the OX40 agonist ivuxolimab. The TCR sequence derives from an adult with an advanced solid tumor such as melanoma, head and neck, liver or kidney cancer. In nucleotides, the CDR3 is TGTGCCAGCAGTTTGGGAAGAACAAACTATGGCTACACCTTC. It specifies CASSLGRTNYGYTF.